The following is a TCR beta chain sequence with its context. Only in-frame clones appear in the TCRdb table, and some are missing; sequencing was by immunoSEQ multiplex PCR. The table includes tens of thousands of clones, 70% to 90% detected once. The data derive from a study of T cell responses to AZD1222 COVID-19 vaccine. V lost 6 bases and J 2 bases, leaving 7 bases between the germline ends. This CDR3 has 13 amino acids. CDR1 is MDHEN, CDR2 SYDVKM, per germline. Sequencing was performed on peripheral blood, taken 28 days after the second AZD1222 dose. The chain uses TRBV28 and TRBJ1-4; D ambiguous. The TCR originated in an adult who received the AZD1222 COVID-19 vaccine. The CDR3 region has the DNA TGTGCCAGCAGCCCCCCCACTAATGAAAAACTGTTTTTT. Translating gives CASSPPTNEKLFF.